This record looks at one T cell receptor beta chain sequence and its context. Its antigen is still unknown. Base qualities are not at hand, and no much larger clone is one base apart. The sample belongs to a study of blood T cell repertoires in COVID-19 (dated by TCRdb to 2020 to 2021). As for the study more broadly: Samples from collaborators originated in the United States, Italy and Spain and spanned both the acute and convalescent phases of COVID-19. A freely available public database, intended as a resource for researchers studying the immune response to SARS-CoV-2, is where the repertoires were released. The samples were drawn from the first 160 participants of the ongoing ImmuneRACE study and from 950 to 1,500 subjects provided by 6 global collaborators. Where HLA class I and class II types were available, the types were taken from metadata supplied by the sample provider, not from assay-based typing. Nearly every sample came with metadata listing a de-identified subject ID, COVID-19 status, age in years and sex. The prospective study material was composed of cDNA or gDNA derived from T cells, B-cell-depleted T cells, or PBMCs. The dataset comprised deeply sampled blood TCRbeta repertoires from subjects exposed to, actively infected with, or recovered from COVID-19.

TCRbeta CDR3 regions were amplified from genomic DNA using the immunoSEQ Assay, a bias-controlled multiplex PCR. Under the source paper's analysis protocol: Within the assay, amplification of reference gene primers was used to estimate how many nucleated cells each sample contained. Sequence reads were collapsed and filtered to measure the absolute abundance of every unique TCRbeta CDR3 rearrangement. For each sample, productive Simpson clonality was calculated by taking the square root of Simpson's diversity index across productive rearrangements. TCRdb's version of the immuneACCESS table is confined to in-frame rearrangements and falls short of the full clone set. An unresolved V gene accounts for under half of the shortfall where checked; the remainder is of unknown origin. V and J calls plus clone size are reproduced from that table; the DNA served to infer D and trimming. The sample profile shows 70,000 or so clones; about 83% of them were found once. Jointly, the top ten make up around a fifth of the sample.

What the study reported, not specific to this receptor: How much clinical and demographic metadata was included differed by source and by participant, and the metadata was provided uncurated.

V sheds 1 base and J sheds 6 bases, leaving 7 bases between their ends. From the cysteine through the phenylalanine, the CDR3 covers 13 amino acids. Only the CDR3 DNA stays, 39 bases, in frame from base 1. From a lookup of the germline V gene, CDR1 and CDR2 are SGHTA and FQGNSA. Collaborating institutions collected whole blood in K2EDTA tubes following their own protocols. For TCRbeta analysis, collaborator samples were shipped as frozen whole blood, as isolated PBMCs, or as DNA extracted from either sample type. The sample was peripheral blood. This clonotype was sampled from a woman of 80 years or more with acute or convalescent COVID-19. The rearrangement joined TRBV7-2 to TRBJ1-5; TRBD1 might be the D gene, on 5 matching bases. The CDR3 corresponds to CASSLVRGQPQHF. In nucleotide form, the sequence is TGTGCCAGCAGCTTAGTTAGGGGTCAGCCCCAGCATTTT.